A single sample is the source of the 4 T cell receptor beta chains below, sequenced in a study of blood T cell repertoires in COVID-19. Data came from immunoSEQ multiplex PCR; TCRdb stores just in-frame clones and leaves some out. The data hold fewer than 200,000 clones, with 65% to 85% observed a single time. The sequenced sample was PBMCs or T cells enriched from blood (not recorded which). Source of these receptors: a woman aged 40-49 years with acute COVID-19.

This sequence joins TRBV9 and TRBJ2-1, with 10 bases matching TRBD2. The CDR3 totals 17 residues. Germline V gives CDR1 SGDLS, CDR2 YYNGEE. J gave up 5 bases and V 0 bases, and 8 bases lay outside the gene matches. CDR3 loop: CASSVAIAGGSDNEQFF. The DNA for the CDR3 is TGTGCCAGCAGCGTAGCCATAGCGGGAGGTAGCGACAATGAGCAGTTCTTC.

The chain carries TRBV7-9 and TRBJ2-7; 7 bases are a match to TRBD2. The germline V gene encodes CDR1 SEHNR and CDR2 FQNEAQ (reference sequence). The CDR3 covers 13 residues. V was pared by 5 bases and J by 2 bases, with 3 bases of the junction left unmatched. Here the CDR3 reads CASSRTSAYEQYV. CDR3 in DNA: TGTGCCAGCAGCCGTACTAGCGCCTACGAGCAGTACGTC.

The rearrangement joins TRBV11-3 to TRBJ2-1; 7 nucleotides agree with TRBD2. The CDR3 extends over 16 amino acids. Per the germline V gene, CDR1 is SGHNT and CDR2 is YENEEA. The trim removed 3 bases at V and 9 bases at J, leaving 14 bases unmatched. The CDR3 region is CASSFLPPGLVPEQFF. CDR3 DNA: TGTGCCAGCAGCTTTCTACCCCCCGGACTAGTTCCTGAGCAGTTCTTC.

The V call is TRBV5-1, the J call TRBJ2-2, with 9 bases lining up with TRBD2. The length of the CDR3 is 18 residues. V lost 2 bases, J lost 2 bases, and 10 bases stayed unmatched. CDR1 and CDR2 from the germline V gene are SGHRS and YFSETQ. CDR3 amino acids: CASSFQPTSGLNTGELFF. DNA for the CDR3: TGCGCCAGCAGCTTTCAACCTACTAGCGGGCTTAACACCGGGGAGCTGTTTTTT.